The T cell receptor beta chain under discussion was sequenced for a study of blood T cell repertoires in COVID-19. Across the study: The United States, Italy and Spain were the sources of the acute and convalescent COVID-19 samples.

In the original analysis: Amplification of reference gene primers provided the estimated nucleated cell counts. Some clones are missing from TCRdb's copy, which holds only in-frame ones; the method was immunoSEQ multiplex PCR. V, J and clone size derive from that table, while D and trimming were established from the DNA sequence. The table includes a few hundred thousand clones, around 89% detected once. This CDR3 contains 16 residues. The V segment lost 1 base and the J segment 0 bases; nucleotides outside the gene matches: 4. From germline, CDR1 is SGHTA and CDR2 FQGNSA. The Seattle site enrolled patients during active infection and followed them longitudinally.

The sample comprised peripheral blood. The chain is built from TRBV7-2 and TRBJ2-3, with 7 bases matching TRBD2. This TCR was recovered from a woman aged 25 to 39 with COVID-19, enrolled during active disease. Written as DNA, the CDR3 is TGTGCCAGCAGCTTAGGGTGGGGGGGGAGCACAGATACGCAGTATTTT. Translated, it gives CASSLGWGGSTDTQYF.